These 18 T cell receptor beta chains originate from one sample sequenced in a study of glioma-infiltrating T cells. TCR alpha and beta CDR3 regions were amplified from RNA using iRepertoire nested multiplex PCR. Each CDR3 protein is one row after TCRdb ran MiXCR on the multiplex PCR reads. The table lists about 44,000 distinct CDR3 sequences, 20% to 25% of them singletons. Sequencing was done on a sample of glioma tissue, nonneoplastic brain tissue, or PBMCs (not recorded which). The receptor source for this set is a human donor with low-grade glioma or glioblastoma, undergoing nonglioma brain surgery, or in good health (not recorded which).

This clonotype qualifies as medium-sized. This chain links TRBV6-2 or TRBV6-3 with TRBJ2-1; TRBD2 is a possible D gene (5 bases). The germline V and J ends were trimmed by 2 bases and 6 bases, with 5 bases remaining between them. This CDR3 has 12 amino acids. Germline-derived CDR1 and CDR2 are MNHEY and SVGEGT. CDR3 sequence (DNA): TGTGCCAGCAGTTACGAGGGCAATGAGCAGTTCTTC. As protein: CASSYEGNEQFF.

V usage is TRBV6-1 and J usage is TRBJ2-7, with 9 bases matching TRBD1. CDR3 length: 14 residues. Germline trimming cut 7 bases from V and 3 bases from J; bases unmatched to any gene: 7. Germline V CDR1 and CDR2: MNHNS, SASEGT. For the CDR3, the DNA is TGTGCCAGCACTAGAACGGGACAGGGCTACGAGCAGTACTTC. Protein sequence: CASTRTGQGYEQYF.

This clonotype showed up many times. The rearrangement uses TRBV15 and TRBJ2-7; D might be TRBD1 (5 bases). With 3 bases removed from V and 5 bases from J, the gap between germline ends came to 14 bases. The CDR3 has 14 amino acids. Germline V lookup: CDR1 LNHNV, CDR2 YYDKDF (reference sequence). The CDR3 reads CATSRTLAGNEQYV. Written as DNA, the CDR3 is TGTGCCACCAGCAGGACTTTGGCAGGGAACGAGCAGTACGTC.

In its sample, this clonotype was seen many times. The gene calls are TRBV10-3 and TRBJ1-3; D gene uncertain. This CDR3 is 13 amino acids long. Germline assignment: CDR1 ENHRY and CDR2 SYGVKD. Trimming left V 7 bases short and J 4 bases short, with 11 bases between. The CDR3 DNA reads as TGTGCCATCACCCCAGGAGAAGGAAACACCATATATTTT. Translating it yields CAITPGEGNTIYF.

This clonotype has at least ten counts. V gene TRBV12-3 or TRBV12-4 combines with J gene TRBJ1-1, with TRBD1 as a possible D gene (6 bases). This CDR3 has 13 residues. The V end lost 6 bases, the J end lost 1 base, and 9 bases lay between the germline ends. CDR3 sequence reads: CASSRGQNTEAFF. The DNA for the CDR3 is TGTGCCAGCAGCAGGGGACAGAACACTGAAGCTTTCTTT.

The chain is built from TRBV28 and TRBJ2-5, with 7 positions matching TRBD1. After removal of 2 bases from V and 7 bases from J, the junction contained 7 bases not matched to a gene. The CDR3 runs to 14 residues. Germline V gene lookup returns CDR1 MDHEN and CDR2 SYDVKM. DNA of the CDR3: TGTGCCAGCAGTTTACCCGTACAGGGGTGGACCCAGTACTTC. Protein product: CASSLPVQGWTQYF.

This clonotype was seen at least ten times. V usage is TRBV6-4 and J usage is TRBJ2-2; 10 nucleotides agree with TRBD1. The length of the CDR3 is 17 residues. CDR1 and CDR2 from the germline V gene are MRHNA and SNTAGT. The V and J ends lost 0 bases and 1 base, in that order; junction bases with no gene match: 2. Written as DNA, the CDR3 is TGTGCCAGCAGTGACTCAGGGACAGGGGAGAACACCGGGGAGCTGTTTTTT. Translation gives CASSDSGTGENTGELFF.

In regard to this clonotype: This may be a read error, as it is one base from a much larger clone. The chain recombines TRBV5-1 with TRBJ2-3, with D tentatively TRBD2 (7 bases). The germline V and J ends were trimmed by 0 bases and 5 bases, with 13 bases remaining between them. Per the germline V gene, CDR1 is SGHRS and CDR2 is YFSETQ. The CDR3 totals 15 residues. Written as DNA, the CDR3 is TGCGCCAGCAGCTTGGAGGGGGGGCTCGAAGATACGCAGTATTTT. Protein: CASSLEGGLEDTQYF.

This clonotype was recorded many times. V usage is TRBV18 and J usage is TRBJ2-3; D is uncertain. Trimming removed 0 bases from V and 4 bases from J, with 5 bases in between. CDR1 KGHSH and CDR2 LQKENI come from the germline V gene. The CDR3 covers 13 residues. The CDR3 here is CASSPPSADTQYF. For the CDR3, the DNA is TGTGCCAGCTCACCACCCTCGGCAGATACGCAGTATTTT.

The chain carries TRBV12-3 or TRBV12-4 and TRBJ2-1; 9 bases line up with TRBD1. The CDR3 sequence is 13 residues long. V gave up 7 bases and J gave up 9 bases; unmatched junction bases: 7. The CDR3 sequence is CASKRDRVAEQFF. For the CDR3, the DNA is TGTGCCAGCAAACGGGACAGGGTGGCTGAGCAGTTCTTC.

In DNA form, the CDR3 reads TGTGCCTTGAGCCAGGGTGTCTACGAGCAGTACTTC. This encodes CALSQGVYEQYF. The rearrangement joins TRBV30 to TRBJ2-1; D may be TRBD1 (5 bases). The J call is in doubt because the DNA end fits TRBJ2-7 better. The CDR3 extends over 12 amino acids. CDR1 GTSNPN and CDR2 SVGIG come from the germline V gene (reference sequence).

This clonotype occurred many times. The rearrangement joins TRBV2 to TRBJ2-7, with 10 bases that match TRBD1. This CDR3 region has 14 residues. J was trimmed by 5 bases and V by 10 bases; bases with no gene match: 11. The germline V gene has CDR1 SNHLY and CDR2 FYNNEI. The CDR3 region is CATAMTGGADEQYF. The CDR3 nucleotides read TGTGCCACCGCAATGACAGGGGGCGCGGACGAGCAGTACTTC.

This clonotype was picked up many times. The chain couples TRBV7-2 to TRBJ2-7; TRBD2 aligns across 12 bases. The ends lost 3 bases at V and 2 bases at J; junction bases unmatched: 2. CDR1 is SGHTA and CDR2 is FQGNSA in the germline V gene. The CDR3 contains 15 residues. In nucleotides, the CDR3 is TGTGCCAGCAGCTTGACTAGCGGGGGTACCTACGAGCAGTACTTC. It translates to CASSLTSGGTYEQYF.

This clonotype was seen a few times. This chain links TRBV19 with TRBJ2-7, with 8 bases fitting TRBD1. CDR3 size: 13 residues. The trim removed 4 bases at V and 3 bases at J, leaving 2 bases unmatched. Germline CDR1 LNHDA, CDR2 SQIVND (reference sequence). CDR3 sequence: CASSTGTGYEQYF. DNA for the CDR3: TGTGCCAGTAGTACCGGGACAGGCTACGAGCAGTACTTC.

By share, this clonotype ranks as medium-sized. The germline gene is not matched at one end of the junction; a read error may be the cause. This rearrangement joins TRBV28 to TRBJ1-5; D gene unclear. The germline gives CDR1 MDHEN, CDR2 SYDVKM. The CDR3 runs to 14 residues. The CDR3 sequence is CTSSWPLRDQPQHF. For the CDR3, the DNA is TGTACCAGCAGTTGGCCTTTGAGGGATCAGCCCCAGCATTTT.

This clonotype was recorded at least ten times. This chain joins TRBV4-1 and TRBJ1-5; D is perhaps TRBD1 (6 bases). Germline CDR1 and CDR2: MGHRA and YSYEKL. This CDR3 contains 15 residues. Trimming stripped 3 bases from V and 5 bases from J, with 14 bases between. The DNA for the CDR3 is TGCGCCAGCAGCCACTCAGGACAGAAATATCAGCCCCAGCATTTT. This codes for CASSHSGQKYQPQHF.

This clonotype was picked up many times. The CDR3 loop reads CASSLGSTGSGTEAFF. The CDR3 DNA sequence: TGCGCCAGCAGCTTGGGGTCTACAGGGAGTGGAACTGAAGCTTTCTTT. V gene TRBV5-1 combines with J gene TRBJ1-1, with D perhaps matching TRBD1 (6 bases). The length of the CDR3 is 16 residues. V was trimmed by 0 bases and J by 5 bases, leaving 17 bases between them. Germline V gives CDR1 SGHRS, CDR2 YFSETQ.

This clonotype was recorded many times. This chain links TRBV28 with TRBJ1-2; D uncertain. In germline, CDR1 is MDHEN, CDR2 SYDVKM. V shed 6 bases and J shed 8 bases, with 19 bases lying between them. CDR3 size: 14 residues. The CDR3 sequence: CASSTPGSTEGYTF. In DNA form, the CDR3 reads TGTGCCAGCAGCACACCGGGGTCCACGGAAGGCTACACCTTC.